A single sample gave rise to the 17 T cell receptor beta chains below, sequenced in a study of control samples from healthy donors and cancer patients. The table came from immunoSEQ multiplex PCR; TCRdb's copy has only in-frame clones and leaves some out. Of approximately 41,000 clones detected, around 94% appear once; the ten largest clones hold roughly a quarter. Sequencing was performed on blood. These receptors all stem from a man in his sixties in good health.

The chain employs TRBV7-9 and TRBJ1-2, with TRBD1 identical over 7 bases. The CDR3 length is 16 residues. The V and J ends lost 4 bases and 2 bases, in that order; junction bases with no gene match: 10. Germline-derived CDR1 and CDR2 are SEHNR and FQNEAQ (reference sequence). DNA of the CDR3: TGTGCCAGCAGCTCCCGGAGGGACAGCTCGAACTATGGCTACACCTTC. Protein: CASSSRRDSSNYGYTF.

The chain has TRBV4-1 and TRBJ1-5; 10 bases align to TRBD1. In germline, CDR1 is MGHRA, CDR2 YSYEKL. The ends lost 2 bases at V and 10 bases at J; junction bases unmatched: 17. The CDR3 consists of 18 residues. As DNA, the CDR3 is TGCGCCAGCAGCCAAATGGGGAGCAGGAGGACAGGGGGTTACCCCCAGCATTTT. As protein: CASSQMGSRRTGGYPQHF.

The chain has TRBV1 and TRBJ2-1; the D call of TRBD2 is as the table states it, not checked on the DNA. TRBV1 constitutes a pseudogene. This CDR3 region has 13 residues. CDR3 protein: CTSSPAGSDEQFF. The CDR3 DNA reads as TGCACCAGCAGCCCGGCGGGCAGCGATGAGCAGTTCTTC.

The V and J genes are TRBV7-2 and TRBJ2-7; D possibly matches TRBD1 or TRBD2 (5 bases each). V was cut by 1 base and J by 1 base, with 8 bases left in between. This CDR3 is built from 14 residues. In germline, CDR1 is SGHTA, CDR2 FQGNSA. The chain's CDR3 is CASSLGGTSYEQYF. DNA for the CDR3: TGTGCCAGCAGCTTAGGTGGGACGTCCTACGAGCAGTACTTC.

J is TRBJ2-3 and V is TRBV9; D remains unclear. The ends were cut back, 0 bases at V and 5 bases at J, with 4 bases in the middle. Germline V gives CDR1 SGDLS, CDR2 YYNGEE. This CDR3 region has 12 residues. The CDR3 region is CASSVEGDTQYF. The CDR3 DNA reads TGTGCCAGCAGCGTAGAAGGAGATACGCAGTATTTT.

This chain uses TRBV7-9 with TRBJ2-1; D gene ambiguous. The CDR3 sequence is 18 residues long. The V end lost 2 bases, the J end lost 4 bases, and 21 bases lay between the germline ends. Germline assignment: CDR1 SEHNR and CDR2 FQNEAQ (reference sequence). The CDR3 sequence: CASSLSLATEARYNEQFF. The CDR3 bases are TGTGCCAGCAGCTTATCCCTTGCCACAGAGGCCCGATACAATGAGCAGTTCTTC.

The V call is TRBV7-2, the J call TRBJ1-2; D is possibly TRBD1 (5 bases). V was pared by 1 base and J by 4 bases, with 7 bases between. Germline V gives CDR1 SGHTA, CDR2 FQGNSA. CDR3 length: 13 residues. The CDR3 DNA sequence: TGTGCCAGCAGCTTAGGACAGAGCTATGGCTACACCTTC. It is translated as CASSLGQSYGYTF.

J is TRBJ2-1 and V is TRBV3-1 (or the pseudogene TRBV3-2); 10 nucleotides align to TRBD2. Germline V CDR1 and CDR2: LGHDT, YNNKEL (reference sequence). The CDR3 has 15 residues. V was pared by 3 bases and J by 4 bases, with 3 bases of the junction left unmatched. As DNA, the CDR3 is TGTGCCAGCAGCCAGCTAGCGGGAGCTTACAATGAGCAGTTCTTC. Translated: CASSQLAGAYNEQFF.

J is TRBJ1-1 and V is TRBV28; TRBD1 aligns across 7 bases. The junction had 8 bases not matched to a gene; V was cut back by 6 bases and J by 4 bases. CDR3 length: 14 residues. The germline CDR1 and CDR2 sequences are MDHEN and SYDVKM. CDR3 sequence (DNA): TGTGCCAGCAGGCGTACAGGGGCTAGCACTGAAGCTTTCTTT. Protein sequence: CASRRTGASTEAFF.

The rearrangement links TRBV19 to TRBJ1-3; 8 nucleotides line up with TRBD1. The CDR3 sequence is 16 residues long. CDR1 is LNHDA and CDR2 is SQIVND in the germline V gene (reference sequence). Germline trimming cut 6 bases from V and 0 bases from J; bases unmatched to any gene: 7. CDR3 loop: CASRLQGANSGNTIYF. The DNA for the CDR3 is TGTGCCAGTAGGCTTCAGGGGGCCAACTCTGGAAACACCATATATTTT.

The gene calls are TRBV28 and TRBJ2-1; possibly TRBD1 or TRBD2 for D (6 bases each). The CDR3 length is 15 residues. Germline loops: CDR1 MDHEN, CDR2 SYDVKM. The ends were cut back, 7 bases at V and 6 bases at J, with 19 bases in the middle. The CDR3: CASTKGGTHPNEQFF. In DNA form, the CDR3 reads TGTGCCAGCACCAAAGGGGGGACGCATCCCAATGAGCAGTTCTTC.

The chain employs TRBV6-1 and TRBJ1-2, with a tentative D call TRBD1 (5 bases). Germline V CDR1 and CDR2: MNHNS, SASEGT. The CDR3 length is 13 residues. V lost 3 bases, J lost 4 bases, and 9 bases lay in between. For the CDR3, the DNA is TGTGCCAGCAGTGAGGGCAGGGCCTATGGCTACACCTTC. As protein: CASSEGRAYGYTF.

The chain recombines TRBV18 with TRBJ1-1; perhaps TRBD1 as D (6 bases). With 2 bases removed from V and 3 bases from J, the gap between germline ends came to 13 bases. Germline-derived CDR1 and CDR2 are KGHSH and LQKENI. This CDR3 is built from 15 residues. The CDR3 DNA reads TGTGCCAGCTCACCAACGACAGGCGGGGACACTGAAGCTTTCTTT. This encodes CASSPTTGGDTEAFF. The full variable domain, its missing parts supplied by reference TRBV18 and TRBJ1-1, is NAGVMQNPRHLVRRRGQEARLRCSPMKGHSHVYWYRQLPEEGLKFMVYLQKENIIDESGMPKERFSAEFPKEGPSILRIQQVVRGDSAAYFCASSPTTGGDTEAFFGQGTRLTVV.

This chain joins TRBV30 and TRBJ2-3; 7 bases are shared with TRBD2. This CDR3 has 16 residues. V gave up 3 bases and J gave up 2 bases; unmatched junction bases: 11. Germline CDR1 reads GTSNPN; CDR2 reads SVGIG (reference sequence). The CDR3 nucleotides read TGTGCCTGGAGGCCCTCCGGAGCGGGGCCCACAGATACGCAGTATTTT. This codes for CAWRPSGAGPTDTQYF.

The CDR3 is CASSYRSSIRGYTF. In nucleotides, the CDR3 is TGTGCCAGCAGTTACAGGTCATCTATCAGGGGCTACACCTTC. The chain is built from TRBV28 and TRBJ1-2, with a tentative D call TRBD1 (5 bases). Trimming pared 4 bases from V and 8 bases from J, leaving 17 bases between. The CDR3 consists of 14 residues. Germline V gene lookup returns CDR1 MDHEN and CDR2 SYDVKM.

This chain uses TRBV30 with TRBJ2-5, with a weak D call TRBD1 (5 bases). Per germline, CDR1 GTSNPN and CDR2 SVGIG (reference sequence). V gave up 0 bases and J gave up 4 bases, with 12 bases separating them. The CDR3 has 14 amino acids. The CDR3 spells CAWSVSGWGETQYF. In nucleotides, the CDR3 is TGTGCCTGGAGTGTTTCAGGGTGGGGAGAGACCCAGTACTTC.

This clone is medium-sized (0.01 to 0.1%) in the sample. This rearrangement joins TRBV7-9 to TRBJ2-2; unclear D gene. This CDR3 has 13 amino acids. The germline V gene encodes CDR1 SEHNR and CDR2 FQNEAQ (reference sequence). V lost 3 bases to trimming and J lost 6 bases, with 8 bases between them. The CDR3 sequence is CASSFREPGELFF. The CDR3 nucleotides read TGTGCCAGCAGCTTTAGGGAACCCGGGGAGCTGTTTTTT.